This is a list of T cell receptor beta chains from one sample in a study of T cell repertoires in cytomegalovirus infection. TCRdb reprocessed the reads with MiXCR, giving one entry per CDR3 protein. The sample holds fewer than 700,000 distinct CDR3 sequences, roughly a quarter seen once. Sequencing input: CD8+ T cells from PBMCs. Source of these receptors: a human donor in good health (CMV status not recorded). Some clones in this sample may be carry-over from other donors' samples. CDR3s leave out the opening cysteine and the closing phenylalanine or tryptophan.

CDR3aa	v_gene	j_gene
ASSLGGGGQAF	TRBV28	TRBJ1-1
ASRIIQGLDQPQH	TRBV19	TRBJ1-5
ASSLEPGTNYNEQF	TRBV5-1	TRBJ2-1
ASSLLQGTDYGYT	TRBV5-5	TRBJ1-2
ASSSPGQGPINEKLF	TRBV28	TRBJ1-4
ASSGTGSSGNTIY	TRBV7-9	TRBJ1-3
ASSEGGVYGYT	TRBV10-2	TRBJ1-2
ASSFLGQGIYEQY	TRBV7-2	TRBJ2-7
ASSLSSRGPNTGELF	TRBV7-2	TRBJ2-2
SVSGAPDSHYGYT	TRBV29-1	TRBJ1-2
ASSPPEGPYYGYT	TRBV7-9	TRBJ1-2
SVEVPRGPSYEQY	TRBV29-1	TRBJ2-7
ASSQGRGGLGQF	TRBV4-1	TRBJ2-1
AISESVAGGQETQY	TRBV10-3	TRBJ2-5
ASSHTGKGIDEQF	TRBV3-1	TRBJ2-1
SVVIGRIANTEAF	TRBV29-1	TRBJ1-1
ASQGGKQTPYNEQF	TRBV7-9	TRBJ2-1
SARDLHRVGTEAF	TRBV20-1	TRBJ1-1
ASSSRQHMNTEAF	TRBV14	TRBJ1-1
ASSIALGRSYNSPLH	TRBV19	TRBJ1-6
ASSLAGGLEQY	TRBV5-4	TRBJ2-7
ASSGDETQY	TRBV27	TRBJ2-5
SAGTENTGELF	TRBV29-1	TRBJ2-2
ASAGAPAEKLF	TRBV6-1	TRBJ1-4
ASSLVAGDHNEQF	TRBV7-8	TRBJ2-1
ASKDPPDRADTQY	TRBV28	TRBJ2-3
SAELAGLKF	TRBV29-1	TRBJ2-1
ASSYSSGTTYTGELF	TRBV6-2/TRBV6-3	TRBJ2-2
ASSPGLADSPLH	TRBV6-4	TRBJ1-6
SVGWGEKGEAF	TRBV29-1	TRBJ1-1
ASSFQGYEQY	TRBV13	TRBJ2-7
ASSYSIADFFSSYNEQF	TRBV6-2/TRBV6-3	TRBJ2-1
ASSLDIPLYNEQF	TRBV6-5	TRBJ2-1
ASRRRNEQF	TRBV7-8	TRBJ2-1
ASSYGAEQY	TRBV7-2	TRBJ2-7
SARDQGRSPYNEQF	TRBV20-1	TRBJ2-1
ASSPTGGDHGTQY	TRBV4-1	TRBJ2-5
ASSTTSFHEQF	TRBV7-8	TRBJ2-1
AILGAGTASILDSGANVLT	TRBV10-3	TRBJ2-6
SVEGLAGASSYNEQL	TRBV29-1	TRBJ2-1
ASSLDSAGELF	TRBV7-8	TRBJ2-2
SSSGGAISYNEQF	TRBV20-1	TRBJ2-1
SASPGPGTYEQY	TRBV20-1	TRBJ2-7
ASSQDAREPQH	TRBV4-3	TRBJ1-5
ASSLGTFDSDYEQY	TRBV11-3	TRBJ2-7
SGFGQPNYNEQF	TRBV20-1	TRBJ2-1
ASSQDPGPSGANVLT	TRBV4-3	TRBJ2-6